These 12 T cell receptor beta chains share one sample of origin, sequenced in a study of blood T cell repertoires in COVID-19. Some clones are missing from TCRdb's copy, which holds only in-frame ones; the method was immunoSEQ multiplex PCR. The sample has over 85,000 clones; roughly 87% are singletons. Sequencing input: peripheral blood. Source of these receptors: a man in his forties or fifties with active COVID-19.

This chain connects TRBV11-2 to TRBJ1-1; D possibly corresponds to TRBD1 (5 bases). The germline CDR1 and CDR2 sequences are SGHAT and FQNNGV. This CDR3 is 13 amino acids long. V was clipped by 3 bases and J by 2 bases, with 7 bases between them. CDR3 DNA: TGTGCCAGCAGCTTCGGGACTAACACTGAAGCTTTCTTT. This gives the protein CASSFGTNTEAFF.

The CDR3 protein is CASSLGAGVKTQYF. The CDR3 DNA follows: TGTGCCAGCAGCCTGGGGGCCGGGGTGAAGACCCAGTACTTC. The chain joins TRBV12-1 to TRBJ2-5; the table's D call of TRBD1 was not tested on the DNA. TRBV12-1 is tagged as a pseudogene. CDR3 length: 14 amino acids.

The chain has TRBV3-1 (or the pseudogene TRBV3-2) and TRBJ1-4; D is perhaps TRBD1 (5 bases). V gave up 6 bases and J gave up 6 bases, with 14 bases separating them. CDR1 is LGHDT and CDR2 is YNNKEL in the germline V gene (reference sequence). The CDR3 has 14 amino acids. The CDR3 protein is CASSQGGGDEKLFF. The CDR3, as DNA: TGTGCCAGCAGTCAGGGAGGAGGGGATGAAAAACTGTTTTTT.

CDR3 in amino acids: CASSDGTRTDTQYF. In nucleotides, the CDR3 is TGTGCCAGCAGTGACGGGACACGCACAGATACGCAGTATTTT. This chain links TRBV6-1 with TRBJ2-3; a possible D gene is TRBD1 (6 bases). From germline, CDR1 is MNHNS and CDR2 SASEGT. The CDR3 runs to 14 residues. The V end lost 3 bases, the J end lost 1 base, and 8 bases lay between the germline ends.

The rearrangement links TRBV9 to TRBJ1-2; D possibly corresponds to TRBD1 (5 bases). This CDR3 contains 14 residues. V was trimmed by 0 bases and J by 6 bases, leaving 12 bases between them. The V gene's germline CDR1 is SGDLS and CDR2 YYNGEE. The CDR3 loop is CASSVGSGNNGYTF. The CDR3 coding sequence is TGTGCCAGCAGCGTAGGTTCAGGGAACAATGGCTACACCTTC.

The gene calls are TRBV6-2 or TRBV6-3 and TRBJ1-2; 7 bases are shared with TRBD1. This CDR3 has 14 amino acids. The germline V gene has CDR1 MNHEY and CDR2 SVGEGT. With V trimmed by 0 bases and J by 3 bases, 1 base remained unmatched. Here the CDR3 reads CASSYSQGYYGYTF. For the CDR3, the DNA is TGTGCCAGCAGTTACTCACAGGGGTACTATGGCTACACCTTC.

Here the CDR3 reads CASSPRSGTESSYEQYF. In DNA form, the CDR3 reads TGTGCCAGTAGTCCCAGATCCGGGACAGAGAGCTCCTACGAGCAGTACTTC. This chain joins TRBV19 and TRBJ2-7; 7 nucleotides match TRBD1. The CDR3 runs to 17 residues. Germline trimming cut 5 bases from V and 0 bases from J; bases unmatched to any gene: 13. Germline CDR1 LNHDA, CDR2 SQIVND (reference sequence). The entire variable domain, with the rest obtained from reference TRBV19 and TRBJ2-7, is as follows: DGGITQSPKYLFRKEGQNVTLSCEQNLNHDAMYWYRQDPGQGLRLIYYSQIVNDFQKGDIAEGYSVSREKKESFPLTVTSAQKNPTAFYLCASSPRSGTESSYEQYFGPGTRLTVT.

V is TRBV13 and J is TRBJ2-1, with TRBD2 identical over 13 bases. Germline V lookup: CDR1 PRHDT, CDR2 FYEKMQ (reference sequence). The CDR3 is 16 amino acids. V was clipped by 4 bases and J by 8 bases; unmatched bases: 8. CDR3 in DNA: TGTGCCAGCAGCTCCTACTGGACTAGCGGGGGCGATGAGCAGTTCTTC. Amino acid sequence: CASSSYWTSGGDEQFF.

CDR3: CASSAGAGFYGYTF. CDR3 DNA sequence: TGTGCCAGCTCGGCGGGGGCAGGCTTCTATGGCTACACCTTC. This chain uses TRBV11-2 with TRBJ1-2; possibly TRBD1 for D (6 bases). V gave up 8 bases and J gave up 4 bases, with 17 bases separating them. Germline V gene sequence: CDR1 SGHAT, CDR2 FQNNGV. There are 14 residues in the CDR3.

The chain recombines TRBV7-9 with TRBJ2-5, with D tentatively TRBD2 (5 bases). Looked up from germline, CDR1 is SEHNR and CDR2 is FQNEAQ (reference sequence). This CDR3 has 11 amino acids. The ends were cut back, 5 bases at V and 10 bases at J, with 11 bases in the middle. The chain's CDR3 is CASSQGLDQYF. For the CDR3, the DNA is TGTGCCAGCAGCCAAGGACTGGACCAGTACTTC.

This chain's CDR3 is CASSPQLAASSYEQYF. CDR3 sequence (DNA): TGTGCCAGCAGTCCCCAACTAGCGGCAAGCTCCTACGAGCAGTACTTC. This chain uses TRBV2 with TRBJ2-7; 8 nucleotides align to TRBD2. Trimming took 5 bases from V and 0 from J; bases not matched to a gene: 9. The CDR3 consists of 16 residues. Germline V gives CDR1 SNHLY, CDR2 FYNNEI.

The V gene is TRBV10-3, the J gene TRBJ1-1; D remains ambiguous. V was cut by 4 bases and J by 0 bases, with 9 bases left in between. Germline V gene lookup returns CDR1 ENHRY and CDR2 SYGVKD. This CDR3 has 14 amino acids. The CDR3 loop is CAISGKSMNTEAFF. DNA for the CDR3: TGTGCCATCAGTGGTAAAAGCATGAACACTGAAGCTTTCTTT.